These 10 T cell receptor beta chains were sequenced from one sample in a study of blood T cell repertoires in COVID-19. Some clones are missing from TCRdb's copy, which holds only in-frame ones; the method was immunoSEQ multiplex PCR. This table has over 90,000 clones, 74% appearing once. The material sequenced was peripheral blood. The receptors stem from a man aged 65 to 79 with COVID-19, enrolled during active disease.

This rearrangement joins TRBV9 to TRBJ2-3; TRBD1 might be the D (6 bases). Germline values: CDR1 SGDLS, CDR2 YYNGEE. This CDR3 comprises 16 residues. Trimming stripped 6 bases from V and 2 bases from J, with 19 bases between. DNA for the CDR3: TGTGCCAGCACCTCCGGACAGAGACTCTTCACAGATACGCAGTATTTT. Translated, it gives CASTSGQRLFTDTQYF.

The chain links TRBV11-3 to TRBJ1-1; D is unresolved. Trimming removed 2 bases at V and 0 bases at J, with 4 bases between. Germline V gene sequence: CDR1 SGHNT, CDR2 YENEEA. The CDR3 extends over 13 amino acids. CDR3 coding DNA: TGTGCCAGCAGCTTATCATTGAACACTGAAGCTTTCTTT. Translated: CASSLSLNTEAFF.

The V and J genes are TRBV30 and TRBJ1-2; D possibly corresponds to TRBD1 (6 bases). Germline V CDR1 and CDR2: GTSNPN, SVGIG (reference sequence). V dropped 0 bases and J dropped 3 bases, with 14 bases sitting between them. This CDR3 is built from 15 residues. DNA of the CDR3: TGTGCCTGGAGTGTGGGGGGGGGCACGGACTATGGCTACACCTTC. This codes for CAWSVGGGTDYGYTF.

By sample share, this clone is medium-sized. The J gene is TRBJ1-6, the V gene TRBV7-2; TRBD1 agrees at 8 bases. In germline, CDR1 is SGHTA, CDR2 FQGNSA. V lost 4 bases, J lost 10 bases, and 12 bases stayed unmatched. The CDR3 is 16 amino acids. In nucleotides, the CDR3 is TGTGCCAGCAGCTCGCAGACAGGGGTCAGTGGCTCACCCCTCCACTTT. It translates to CASSSQTGVSGSPLHF.

The chain recombines TRBV6-5 with TRBJ2-7; D is undetermined. V shed 2 bases and J shed 4 bases, with 6 bases lying between them. This CDR3 contains 12 residues. Per germline, CDR1 MNHEY and CDR2 SVGAGI. The CDR3 region is CASSYDRYEQYF. Written as DNA, the CDR3 is TGTGCCAGCAGTTACGATCGGTACGAGCAGTACTTC.

Written as DNA, the CDR3 is TGTGCCAGCAGTGTATGGGGCGACAATGAGCAGTTCTTC. As protein: CASSVWGDNEQFF. The chain carries TRBV2 and TRBJ2-1; tentative D call: TRBD1 (5 bases). Germline-derived CDR1 and CDR2 are SNHLY and FYNNEI. The germline V and J ends were trimmed by 4 bases and 5 bases, with 9 bases remaining between them. This CDR3 is built from 13 residues.

This clone has only a few counts. The chain has TRBV28 and TRBJ1-3; possible D gene TRBD1, 6 bases. Trimming shortened V by 6 bases and J by 0 bases, and 15 bases separated the two germline ends. CDR3 length: 16 amino acids. Germline values: CDR1 MDHEN, CDR2 SYDVKM. For the CDR3, the DNA is TGTGCCAGCAGACCGGGGGGGGCCCTCTCTGGAAACACCATATATTTT. This sequence encodes CASRPGGALSGNTIYF.

The genes are TRBV10-1 and TRBJ2-7, with 8 bases matching TRBD1. Germline lookup yields CDR1 WNHNN and CDR2 SYGVQD (reference sequence). The V and J ends lost 9 bases and 3 bases, in that order; junction bases with no gene match: 13. This CDR3 is 15 amino acids long. This chain's CDR3 is CARGFRDRFFYEQYF. The CDR3 DNA reads as TGCGCCAGAGGATTTAGGGACAGGTTCTTCTACGAGCAGTACTTC.

The rearrangement links TRBV7-2 to TRBJ2-1, with 7 bases identical to TRBD1. V shed 5 bases, J shed 6 bases, and the junction held 10 bases outside the gene matches. Germline values: CDR1 SGHTA, CDR2 FQGNSA. This CDR3 contains 15 residues. The CDR3 loop is CASSPGTAQSNEQFF. The CDR3 coding sequence is TGTGCCAGCAGCCCAGGGACAGCGCAAAGCAATGAGCAGTTCTTC.

The V gene is TRBV5-1, the J gene TRBJ1-1; D is ambiguous. Trimming stripped 4 bases from V and 1 base from J, with 8 bases between. Germline CDR1 is SGHRS and CDR2 is YFSETQ. This CDR3 is 13 amino acids long. The CDR3 protein is CASSPQANTEAFF. The CDR3 nucleotides are TGCGCCAGCAGCCCGCAAGCGAACACTGAAGCTTTCTTT.